The 3 T cell receptor beta chains below come from one sample, sequenced in a study of blood T cell repertoires in COVID-19. TCRdb keeps only in-frame clones here, not all; method: immunoSEQ multiplex PCR. This table holds 250,000 to 300,000 clones, roughly four fifths found once. What was sequenced was PBMCs or T cells enriched from blood (not recorded which). These receptor sequences come from a man in his forties who had been exposed to COVID-19.

DNA of the CDR3: TGTGCCAGCAGCCTCGCAGGAACCGGAGGGCTCTACGAGCAGTACTTC. Its protein is CASSLAGTGGLYEQYF. The chain employs TRBV11-1 and TRBJ2-7; perhaps TRBD2 as D (6 bases). Per the germline V gene, CDR1 is SGHAT and CDR2 is FQDESV (reference sequence). The CDR3 runs 16 residues. Between the trimmed V and J ends, which lost 5 bases and 3 bases, there was a span of 20 bases.

The genes are TRBV30 and TRBJ2-2, with TRBD2 matching 7 bases. Germline V gene sequence: CDR1 GTSNPN, CDR2 SVGIG (reference sequence). This CDR3 spans 16 amino acids. Germline trimming cut 8 bases from V and 1 base from J; bases unmatched to any gene: 13. CDR3 DNA sequence: TGTGCCGGAACCCTCCGGGGCGGGGGGAACACCGGGGAGCTGTTTTTT. This sequence encodes CAGTLRGGGNTGELFF. Full variable domain (missing parts from reference TRBV30 and TRBJ2-2): SQTIHQWPATLVQPVGSPLSLECTVEGTSNPNLYWYRQAAGRGLQLLFYSVGIGQISSEVPQNLSASRPQDRQFILSSKKLLLSDSGFYLCAGTLRGGGNTGELFFGEGSRLTVL.

The chain uses TRBV12-3 or TRBV12-4 and TRBJ2-3; possible D gene TRBD1, 6 bases. The CDR3 runs 12 residues. The V and J ends lost 5 bases and 5 bases respectively, with 8 bases between them. CDR3 coding DNA: TGTGCCAGCAGTAAACAGGGAGATACGCAGTATTTT. This translates into CASSKQGDTQYF.